The 17 T cell receptor beta chains reported below all come from one sample, sequenced in a study of T cells in Graves' hyperthyroidism and ophthalmopathy. What was amplified from RNA transcripts were TCR beta CDR3 regions. Initially, a first-round RT-PCR of the TCR CDR3 employed the HTBI primer set. TCRdb ran MiXCR on the multiplex PCR reads and lists one entry per CDR3 protein. The table shows roughly 750,000 distinct CDR3 sequences, with 16% occurring only once. The material sequenced was blood. These receptor sequences come from a man younger than 35 with Graves' hyperthyroidism.

This clonotype has only a few counts. CDR3 amino acids: CSARPRQGANYGYTF. CDR3 DNA sequence: TGCAGTGCTAGGCCCCGACAGGGAGCTAACTATGGCTACACCTTC. The rearrangement joins TRBV20-1 to TRBJ1-2, with TRBD1 identical over 7 bases. Germline V CDR1 and CDR2: DFQATT, SNEGSKA (reference sequence). After removal of 3 bases from V and 0 bases from J, the junction contained 7 bases not matched to a gene. The CDR3 covers 15 residues.

In its sample, this clonotype was seen a few times. The chain links TRBV14 to TRBJ1-1; D is undetermined. Germline V lookup: CDR1 SGHDN, CDR2 FVKESK. The CDR3 is 11 residues long. Trimming left V 2 bases short and J 11 bases short, with 9 bases between. The CDR3 DNA is TGTGCCAGCAGCCAAAATCCCGAGGCTTTCTTT. Translating gives CASSQNPEAFF. Variable domain in full (rest from reference TRBV14 and TRBJ1-1): EAGVTQFPSHSVIEKGQTVTLRCDPISGHDNLYWYRRVMGKEIKFLLHFVKESKQDESGMPNNRFLAERTGGTYSTLKVQPAELEDSGVYFCASSQNPEAFFGQGTRLTVV.

This clonotype came up a few times. The J gene is TRBJ2-7, the V gene TRBV19; D is perhaps TRBD1 or TRBD2 (5 bases each). CDR1 LNHDA and CDR2 SQIVND come from the germline V gene (reference sequence). The V end lost 6 bases, the J end lost 9 bases, and 18 bases lay between the germline ends. The CDR3 totals 13 residues. The CDR3 DNA sequence: TGTGCCAGTAGCTACCGGGACCCCGAACGGCAGTACTTC. Encoded protein: CASSYRDPERQYF.

This clonotype was recorded many times. This chain joins TRBV7-3 and TRBJ2-7; D is perhaps TRBD1 (5 bases). This CDR3 is built from 14 residues. Trimming pared 3 bases from V and 2 bases from J, leaving 11 bases between. The germline CDR1 and CDR2 sequences are SGHTA and FQGTGA. The CDR3 DNA follows: TGTGCCAGCAGCTTCGACAGTGGAACCTACGAGCAGTACTTC. As protein: CASSFDSGTYEQYF.

On this clonotype: This clone may be a read error of a much larger clone one base away. This chain uses TRBV7-9 with TRBJ1-2, with TRBD1 as a possible D gene (5 bases). Trimming shortened V by 3 bases and J by 8 bases, and 19 bases separated the two germline ends. The CDR3 is made up of 15 amino acids. CDR1 is SEHNR, CDR2 FQNEAQ, per germline (reference sequence). CDR3 sequence: CASSFPTGTFRGYTF. As DNA, the CDR3 is TGTGCCAGCAGCTTTCCTACCGGGACTTTTAGAGGCTACACCTTC.

This clonotype has more than one count but fewer than ten. The rearrangement uses TRBV4-3 and TRBJ2-7, with D unclear. Looked up from germline, CDR1 is LGHNA and CDR2 is YSLEER. The CDR3 spans 14 residues. Trimming removed 1 base at V and 3 bases at J, with 10 bases between. Here the CDR3 reads CASSQASSGYEQYF. The CDR3 nucleotides read TGCGCCAGCAGCCAAGCCAGCTCAGGCTACGAGCAGTACTTC.

This clonotype was counted a few times. Given a much more abundant clone one base away, this may be a read error. The V and J genes are TRBV5-5 and TRBJ1-5, with a tentative D call TRBD1 (5 bases). Germline assignment: CDR1 SGHKS and CDR2 YYEKEE (reference sequence). The CDR3 has 13 amino acids. In nucleotides, the CDR3 is TGTGCCGGCAGCCCACAACAGGATCAGCCCCAGCATTTT. It translates to CAGSPQQDQPQHF.

This clonotype was seen many times. The chain has TRBV18 and TRBJ1-1; tentatively, D is TRBD1 (5 bases). There are 15 residues in the CDR3. V was clipped by 0 bases and J by 1 base, with 9 bases between them. The V gene's germline CDR1 is KGHSH and CDR2 LQKENI. The CDR3 reads CASSPPKGANTEAFF. The CDR3 DNA reads as TGTGCCAGCTCACCACCGAAAGGGGCGAACACTGAAGCTTTCTTT.

This clonotype has a count of ten or more. The V call is TRBV6-1, the J call TRBJ2-2; a possible D gene is TRBD1 (5 bases). Germline values: CDR1 MNHNS, CDR2 SASEGT. The CDR3 runs to 13 residues. V was clipped by 5 bases and J by 5 bases, with 9 bases between them. The CDR3: CASSLHRTGELFF. The CDR3, as DNA: TGTGCCAGCAGTCTACACAGGACCGGGGAGCTGTTTTTT.

This clonotype came up many times. The V and J genes are TRBV28 and TRBJ2-3; tentatively, D is TRBD2 (6 bases). Trimming took off 3 bases at V and 3 bases at J, with 13 bases between the two ends. Germline assignment: CDR1 MDHEN and CDR2 SYDVKM. This CDR3 comprises 15 residues. CDR3 bases: TGTGCCAGCAGTTTCGTGGGGGGTGCTACAGATACGCAGTATTTT. Translation gives CASSFVGGATDTQYF.

This clonotype was counted a few times. The chain joins TRBV7-3 to TRBJ2-2, with 10 nucleotides matching TRBD2. Unmatched junction bases numbered 11, after V lost 6 bases and J lost 4 bases. The germline V gene encodes CDR1 SGHTA and CDR2 FQGTGA. This CDR3 has 17 residues. This chain's CDR3 is CASSRALAGVFTGELFF. DNA of the CDR3: TGTGCCAGCAGTCGAGCCCTAGCGGGAGTTTTCACCGGGGAGCTGTTTTTT.

Ten or more counts support this clonotype. The J gene is TRBJ2-1, the V gene TRBV2, with a tentative D call TRBD1 (6 bases). V was cut by 5 bases and J by 5 bases, with 13 bases left in between. The V gene's germline CDR1 is SNHLY and CDR2 FYNNEI. The CDR3 is made up of 14 amino acids. The CDR3 nucleotides are TGTGCCAGCAGTCTACAGGGTTTTAACAATGAGCAGTTCTTC. Protein product: CASSLQGFNNEQFF. Using reference TRBV2 and TRBJ2-1 for the parts outside the CDR3, the full variable domain is EPEVTQTPSHQVTQMGQEVILRCVPISNHLYFYWYRQILGQKVEFLVSFYNNEISEKSEIFDDQFSVERPDGSNFTLKIRSTKLEDSAMYFCASSLQGFNNEQFFGPGTRLTVL.

This clonotype was recorded many times. The genes are TRBV11-3 and TRBJ2-1; 10 bases map to TRBD1. This CDR3 comprises 16 residues. Trimming at V came to 5 bases and at J to 0 bases, leaving 4 bases not matched to a gene. Germline CDR1 reads SGHNT; CDR2 reads YENEEA. In DNA form, the CDR3 reads TGTGCCAGCAGCACTGACAGGGGGCTCTCCTACAATGAGCAGTTCTTC. Its translation: CASSTDRGLSYNEQFF.

The sample holds many counts of this clonotype. The chain joins TRBV25-1 to TRBJ2-7; D possibly corresponds to TRBD1 (5 bases). The germline CDR1 and CDR2 sequences are MGHDK and SYGVNS. V was cut by 4 bases and J by 4 bases, with 17 bases left in between. CDR3 length: 15 residues. The CDR3 region has the DNA TGTGCCAGCAGTGGAGGAGCAGGGAACTCTTACGAGCAGTACTTC. Protein: CASSGGAGNSYEQYF.

The genes are TRBV9 and TRBJ1-6, with 10 bases aligning to TRBD1. V lost 4 bases and J lost 10; bases outside the gene matches: 8. This CDR3 is built from 15 residues. Germline-derived CDR1 and CDR2 are SGDLS and YYNGEE. The CDR3 protein is CASSSIPGQGSPLHF. CDR3 sequence (DNA): TGTGCCAGCAGCTCGATTCCGGGACAGGGGTCACCCCTCCACTTT.

The table lists this clonotype with a few counts. CDR3 in DNA: TGTGCCAGCAGCCGTTGGGACGGAAGAGAGACCCAGTACTTC. The encoded protein is CASSRWDGRETQYF. The V and J genes are TRBV7-2 and TRBJ2-5; D could derive from TRBD1 or TRBD2 (5 bases each). The V and J ends lost 5 bases and 4 bases respectively, with 14 bases between them. Per germline, CDR1 SGHTA and CDR2 FQGNSA. The length of the CDR3 is 14 residues.

This clonotype was detected many times. This rearrangement joins TRBV3-1 to TRBJ2-7, with TRBD2 matching 11 bases. V dropped 2 bases and J dropped 4; count of bases not matched to a gene: 7. Germline assignment: CDR1 LGHDT and CDR2 YNNKEL (reference sequence). The length of the CDR3 is 16 residues. The CDR3 DNA follows: TGTGCCAGCAGCCAAAAGCTAGCGGGAGGTCGGTACGAGCAGTACTTC. This encodes CASSQKLAGGRYEQYF.